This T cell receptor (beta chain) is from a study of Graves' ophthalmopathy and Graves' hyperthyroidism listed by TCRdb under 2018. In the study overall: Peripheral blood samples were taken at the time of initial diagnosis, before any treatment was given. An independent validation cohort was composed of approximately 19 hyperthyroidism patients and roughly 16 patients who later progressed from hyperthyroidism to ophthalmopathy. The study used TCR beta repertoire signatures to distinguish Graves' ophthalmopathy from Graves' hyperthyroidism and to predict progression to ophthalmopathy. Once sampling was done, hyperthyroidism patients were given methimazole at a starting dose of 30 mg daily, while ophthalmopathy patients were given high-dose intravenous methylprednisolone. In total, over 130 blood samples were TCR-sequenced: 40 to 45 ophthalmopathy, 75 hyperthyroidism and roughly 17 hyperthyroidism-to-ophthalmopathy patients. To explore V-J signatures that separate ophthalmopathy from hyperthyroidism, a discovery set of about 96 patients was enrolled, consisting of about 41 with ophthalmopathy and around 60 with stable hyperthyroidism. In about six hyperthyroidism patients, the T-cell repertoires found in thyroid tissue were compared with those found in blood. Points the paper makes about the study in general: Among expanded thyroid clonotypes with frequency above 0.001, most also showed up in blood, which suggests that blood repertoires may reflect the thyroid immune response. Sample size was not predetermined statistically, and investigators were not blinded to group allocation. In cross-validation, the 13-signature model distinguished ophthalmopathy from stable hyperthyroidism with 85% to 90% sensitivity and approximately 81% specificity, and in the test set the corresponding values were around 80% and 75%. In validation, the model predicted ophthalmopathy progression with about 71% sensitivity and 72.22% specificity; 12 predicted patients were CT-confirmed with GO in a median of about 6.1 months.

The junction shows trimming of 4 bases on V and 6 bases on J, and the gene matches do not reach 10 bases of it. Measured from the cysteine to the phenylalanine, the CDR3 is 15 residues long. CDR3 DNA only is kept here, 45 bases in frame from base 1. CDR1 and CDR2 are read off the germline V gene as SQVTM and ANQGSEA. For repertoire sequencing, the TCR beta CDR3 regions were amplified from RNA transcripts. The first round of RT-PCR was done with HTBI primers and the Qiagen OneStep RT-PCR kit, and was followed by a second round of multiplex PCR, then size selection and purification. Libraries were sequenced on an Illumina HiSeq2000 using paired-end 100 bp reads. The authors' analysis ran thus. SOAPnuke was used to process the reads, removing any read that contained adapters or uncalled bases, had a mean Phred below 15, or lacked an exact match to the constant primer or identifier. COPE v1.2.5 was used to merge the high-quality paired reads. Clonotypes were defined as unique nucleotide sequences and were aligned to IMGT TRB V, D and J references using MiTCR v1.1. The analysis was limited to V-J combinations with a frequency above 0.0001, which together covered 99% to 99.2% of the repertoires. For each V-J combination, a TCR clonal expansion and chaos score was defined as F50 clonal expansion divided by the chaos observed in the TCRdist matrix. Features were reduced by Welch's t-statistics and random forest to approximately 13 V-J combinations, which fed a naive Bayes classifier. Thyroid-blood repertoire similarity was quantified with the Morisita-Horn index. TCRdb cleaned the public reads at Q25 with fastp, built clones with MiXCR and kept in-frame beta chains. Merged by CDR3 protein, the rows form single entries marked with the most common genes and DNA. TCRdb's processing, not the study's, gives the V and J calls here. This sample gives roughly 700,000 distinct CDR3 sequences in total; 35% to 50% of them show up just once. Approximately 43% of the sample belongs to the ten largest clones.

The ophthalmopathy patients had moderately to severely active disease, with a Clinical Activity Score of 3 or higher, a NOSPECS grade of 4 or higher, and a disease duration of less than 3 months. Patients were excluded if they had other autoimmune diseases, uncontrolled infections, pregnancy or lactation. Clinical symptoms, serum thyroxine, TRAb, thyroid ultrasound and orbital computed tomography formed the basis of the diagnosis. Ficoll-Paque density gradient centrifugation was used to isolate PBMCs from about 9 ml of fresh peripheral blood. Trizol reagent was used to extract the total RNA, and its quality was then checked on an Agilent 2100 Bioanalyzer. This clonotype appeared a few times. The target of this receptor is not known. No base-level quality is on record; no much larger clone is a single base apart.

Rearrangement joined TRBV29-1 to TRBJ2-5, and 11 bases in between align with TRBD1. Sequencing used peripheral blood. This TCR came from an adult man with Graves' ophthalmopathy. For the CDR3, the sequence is CSVVRTGGLSKTQYF. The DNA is TGCAGCGTTGTTAGGACAGGGGGCCTCTCTAAGACCCAGTACTTC.